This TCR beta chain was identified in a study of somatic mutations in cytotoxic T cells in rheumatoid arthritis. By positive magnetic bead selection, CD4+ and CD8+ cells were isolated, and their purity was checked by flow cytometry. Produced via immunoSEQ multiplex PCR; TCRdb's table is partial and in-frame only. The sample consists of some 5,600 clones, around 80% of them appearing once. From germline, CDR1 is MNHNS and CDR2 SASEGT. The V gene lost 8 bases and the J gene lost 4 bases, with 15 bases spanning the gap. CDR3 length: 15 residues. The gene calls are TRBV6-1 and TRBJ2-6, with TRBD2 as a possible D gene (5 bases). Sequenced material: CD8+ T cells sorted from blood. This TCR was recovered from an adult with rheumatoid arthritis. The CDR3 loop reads CASGVRADGANVLTF. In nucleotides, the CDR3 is TGTGCCAGCGGTGTGAGGGCAGACGGGGCCAACGTCCTGACTTTC.